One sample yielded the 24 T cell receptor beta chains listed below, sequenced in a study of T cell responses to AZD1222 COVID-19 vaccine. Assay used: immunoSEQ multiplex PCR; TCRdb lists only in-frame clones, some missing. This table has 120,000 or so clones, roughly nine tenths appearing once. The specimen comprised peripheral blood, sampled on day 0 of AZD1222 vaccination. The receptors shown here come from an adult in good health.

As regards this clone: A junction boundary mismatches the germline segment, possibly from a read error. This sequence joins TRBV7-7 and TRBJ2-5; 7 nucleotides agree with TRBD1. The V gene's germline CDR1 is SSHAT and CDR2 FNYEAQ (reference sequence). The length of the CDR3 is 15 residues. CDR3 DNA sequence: TGTGCTAGCAGCTTCCGGGACAGTTCTCAAGAGACCCAGTACTTC. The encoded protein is CASSFRDSSQETQYF.

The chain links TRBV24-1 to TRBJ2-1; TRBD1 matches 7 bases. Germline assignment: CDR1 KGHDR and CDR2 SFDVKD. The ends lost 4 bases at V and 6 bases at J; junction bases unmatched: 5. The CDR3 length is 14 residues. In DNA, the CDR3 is TGTGCCACCAGTGAAGGGGGCGCCGGCAATGAGCAGTTCTTC. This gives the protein CATSEGGAGNEQFF.

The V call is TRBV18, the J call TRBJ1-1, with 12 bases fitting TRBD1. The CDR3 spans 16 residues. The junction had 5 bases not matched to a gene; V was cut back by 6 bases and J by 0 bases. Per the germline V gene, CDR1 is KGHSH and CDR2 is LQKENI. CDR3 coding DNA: TGTGCCAGCTCCCGGGACAGGGGGCAAGTGAACACTGAAGCTTTCTTT. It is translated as CASSRDRGQVNTEAFF.

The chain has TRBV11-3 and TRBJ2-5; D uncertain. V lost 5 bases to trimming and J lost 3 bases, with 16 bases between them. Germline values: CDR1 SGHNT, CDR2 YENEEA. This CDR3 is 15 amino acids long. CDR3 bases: TGTGCCAGCAGCCCCGGGCGCCAGCAGAAAGAGACCCAGTACTTC. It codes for CASSPGRQQKETQYF.

This CDR3 reads CASSPDRNEQYF. For the CDR3, the DNA is TGTGCCAGCTCACCCGACAGGAACGAGCAGTACTTC. The chain is built from TRBV18 and TRBJ2-7; D is possibly TRBD1 (6 bases). V gave up 3 bases and J gave up 5 bases, with 8 bases separating them. This CDR3 is built from 12 residues. Germline CDR1 KGHSH, CDR2 LQKENI.

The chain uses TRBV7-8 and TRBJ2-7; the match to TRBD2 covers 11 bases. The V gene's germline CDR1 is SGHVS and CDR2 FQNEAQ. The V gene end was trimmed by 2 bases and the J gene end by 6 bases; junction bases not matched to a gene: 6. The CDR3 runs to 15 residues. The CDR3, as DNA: TGTGCCAGCAGCTTATCCGGACTAGCGGGTGGCGAGCAGTACTTC. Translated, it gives CASSLSGLAGGEQYF. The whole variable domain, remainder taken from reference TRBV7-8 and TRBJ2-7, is GAGVSQSPRYKVAKRGQDVALRCDPISGHVSLFWYQQALGQGPEFLTYFQNEAQLDKSGLPSDRFFAERPEGSVSTLKIQRTQQEDSAVYLCASSLSGLAGGEQYFGPGTRLTVT.

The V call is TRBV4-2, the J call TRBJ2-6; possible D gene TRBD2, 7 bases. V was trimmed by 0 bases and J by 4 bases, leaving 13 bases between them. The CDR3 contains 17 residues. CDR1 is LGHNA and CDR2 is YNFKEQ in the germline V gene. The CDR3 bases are TGTGCCAGCAGCCAAGATGGCGGGGGCGGAGGGGCCAACGTCCTGACTTTC. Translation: CASSQDGGGGGANVLTF.

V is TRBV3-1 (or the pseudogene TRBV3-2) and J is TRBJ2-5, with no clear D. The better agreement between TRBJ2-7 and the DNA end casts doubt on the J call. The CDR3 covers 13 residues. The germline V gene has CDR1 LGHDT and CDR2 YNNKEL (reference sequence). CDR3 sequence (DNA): TGTGCCAGCAGCCGTACGACATCGTCCGAGCAGTACTTC. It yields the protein CASSRTTSSEQYF.

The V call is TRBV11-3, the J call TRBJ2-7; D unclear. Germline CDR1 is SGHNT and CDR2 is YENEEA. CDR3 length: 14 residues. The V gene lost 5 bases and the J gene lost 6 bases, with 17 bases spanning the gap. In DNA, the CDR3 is TGTGCCAGCAGCACCACACCAAACAGAGCCGAGCAGTACTTC. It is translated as CASSTTPNRAEQYF.

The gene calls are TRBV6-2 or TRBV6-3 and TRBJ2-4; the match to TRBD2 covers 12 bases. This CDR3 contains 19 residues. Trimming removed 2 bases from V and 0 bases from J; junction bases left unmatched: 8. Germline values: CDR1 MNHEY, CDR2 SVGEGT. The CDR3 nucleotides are TGTGCCAGCAGTTACCCTAGGACTAGCGGGATCTTAGCCAAAAACATTCAGTACTTC. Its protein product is CASSYPRTSGILAKNIQYF.

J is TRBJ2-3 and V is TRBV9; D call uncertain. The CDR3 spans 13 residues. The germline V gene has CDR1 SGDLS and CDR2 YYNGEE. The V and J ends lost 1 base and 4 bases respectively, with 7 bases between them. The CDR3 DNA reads TGTGCCAGCAGCGTAAGTCGAGCAGATACGCAGTATTTT. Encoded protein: CASSVSRADTQYF.

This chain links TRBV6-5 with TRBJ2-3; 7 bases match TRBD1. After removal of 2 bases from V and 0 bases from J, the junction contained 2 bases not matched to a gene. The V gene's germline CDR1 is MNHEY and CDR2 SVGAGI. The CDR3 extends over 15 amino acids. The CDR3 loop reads CASSYRGPSTDTQYF. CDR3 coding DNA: TGTGCCAGCAGTTACAGGGGGCCGAGCACAGATACGCAGTATTTT.

CDR3 sequence: CAWIRGAIVYTF. DNA of the CDR3: TGTGCCTGGATCCGGGGGGCTATCGTCTACACCTTC. The V and J genes are TRBV30 and TRBJ1-2, with D possibly being TRBD1 (6 bases). This CDR3 is built from 12 residues. V shed 4 bases and J shed 10 bases, with 16 bases lying between them. CDR1 and CDR2 (germline): GTSNPN, SVGIG (reference sequence).

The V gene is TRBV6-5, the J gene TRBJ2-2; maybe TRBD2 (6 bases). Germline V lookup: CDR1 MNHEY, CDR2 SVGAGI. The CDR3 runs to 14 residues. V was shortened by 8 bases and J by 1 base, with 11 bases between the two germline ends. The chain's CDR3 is CASASGGNTGELFF. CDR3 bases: TGTGCCAGCGCGTCCGGGGGGAACACCGGGGAGCTGTTTTTT.

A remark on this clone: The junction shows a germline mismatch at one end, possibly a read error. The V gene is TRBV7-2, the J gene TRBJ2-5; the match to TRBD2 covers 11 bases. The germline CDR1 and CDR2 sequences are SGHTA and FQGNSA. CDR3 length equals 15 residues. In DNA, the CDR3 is TGTGCCAGCAGCCTAGCCACTAGCGGGAGAGAGACCCAGTACTTC. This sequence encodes CASSLATSGRETQYF.

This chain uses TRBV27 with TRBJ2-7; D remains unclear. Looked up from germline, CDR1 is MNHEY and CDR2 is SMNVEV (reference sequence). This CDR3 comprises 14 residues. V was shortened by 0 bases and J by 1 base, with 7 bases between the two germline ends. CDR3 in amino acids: CASSLSGTSYEQYF. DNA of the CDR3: TGTGCCAGCAGTTTATCGGGTACGTCCTACGAGCAGTACTTC.

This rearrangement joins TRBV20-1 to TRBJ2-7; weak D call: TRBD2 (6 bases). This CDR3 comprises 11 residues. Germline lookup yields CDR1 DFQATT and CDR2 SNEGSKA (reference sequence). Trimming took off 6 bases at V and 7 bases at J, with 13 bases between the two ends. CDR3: CSAPVGGEQYF. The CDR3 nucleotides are TGCAGTGCCCCCGTTGGAGGGGAGCAGTACTTC.

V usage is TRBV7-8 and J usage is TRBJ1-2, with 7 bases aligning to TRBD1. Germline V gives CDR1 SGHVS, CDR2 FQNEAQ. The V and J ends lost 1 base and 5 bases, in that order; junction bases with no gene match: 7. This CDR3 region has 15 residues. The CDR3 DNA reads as TGTGCCAGCAGCTTAGACCCCAGGGGGGAATATGGCTACACCTTC. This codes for CASSLDPRGEYGYTF. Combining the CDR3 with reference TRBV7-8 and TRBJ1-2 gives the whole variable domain GAGVSQSPRYKVAKRGQDVALRCDPISGHVSLFWYQQALGQGPEFLTYFQNEAQLDKSGLPSDRFFAERPEGSVSTLKIQRTQQEDSAVYLCASSLDPRGEYGYTFGSGTRLTVV.

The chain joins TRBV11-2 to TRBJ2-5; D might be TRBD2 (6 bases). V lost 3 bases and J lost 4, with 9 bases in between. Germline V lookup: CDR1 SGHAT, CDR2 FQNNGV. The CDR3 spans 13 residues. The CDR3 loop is CASSFGGSETQYF. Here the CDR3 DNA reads TGTGCCAGCAGCTTCGGAGGGTCAGAGACCCAGTACTTC.

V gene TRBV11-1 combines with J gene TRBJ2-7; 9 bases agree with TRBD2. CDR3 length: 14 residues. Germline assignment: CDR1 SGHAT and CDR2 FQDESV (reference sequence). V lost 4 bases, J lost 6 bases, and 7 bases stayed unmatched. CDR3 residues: CASSYRVAGVEQYF. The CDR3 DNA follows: TGTGCCAGCAGCTACCGGGTAGCGGGGGTCGAGCAGTACTTC.

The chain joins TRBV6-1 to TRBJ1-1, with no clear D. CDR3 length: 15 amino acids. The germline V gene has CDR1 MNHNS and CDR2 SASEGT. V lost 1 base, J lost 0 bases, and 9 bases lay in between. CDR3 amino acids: CASSEVRQMNTEAFF. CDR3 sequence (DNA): TGTGCCAGCAGTGAAGTTCGACAAATGAACACTGAAGCTTTCTTT.

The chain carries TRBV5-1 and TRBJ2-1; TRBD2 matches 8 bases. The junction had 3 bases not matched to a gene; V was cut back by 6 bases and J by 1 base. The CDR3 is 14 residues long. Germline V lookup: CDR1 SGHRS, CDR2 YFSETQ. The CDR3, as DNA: TGCGCCAGCAAAGCGGGAGAATCCTACAATGAGCAGTTCTTC. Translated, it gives CASKAGESYNEQFF.

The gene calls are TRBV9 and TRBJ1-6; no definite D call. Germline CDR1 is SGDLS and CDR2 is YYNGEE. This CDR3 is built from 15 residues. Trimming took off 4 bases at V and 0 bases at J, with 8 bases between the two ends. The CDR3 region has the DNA TGTGCCAGCAGCATCACGAGCTCCTATAATTCACCCCTCCACTTT. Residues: CASSITSSYNSPLHF.

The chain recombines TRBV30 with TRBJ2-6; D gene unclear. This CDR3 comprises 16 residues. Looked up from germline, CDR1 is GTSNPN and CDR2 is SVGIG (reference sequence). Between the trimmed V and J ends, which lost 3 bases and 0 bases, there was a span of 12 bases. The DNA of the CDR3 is TGTGCCTGGAGCCCACTACAGAGCTCTGGGGCCAACGTCCTGACTTTC. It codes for CAWSPLQSSGANVLTF.